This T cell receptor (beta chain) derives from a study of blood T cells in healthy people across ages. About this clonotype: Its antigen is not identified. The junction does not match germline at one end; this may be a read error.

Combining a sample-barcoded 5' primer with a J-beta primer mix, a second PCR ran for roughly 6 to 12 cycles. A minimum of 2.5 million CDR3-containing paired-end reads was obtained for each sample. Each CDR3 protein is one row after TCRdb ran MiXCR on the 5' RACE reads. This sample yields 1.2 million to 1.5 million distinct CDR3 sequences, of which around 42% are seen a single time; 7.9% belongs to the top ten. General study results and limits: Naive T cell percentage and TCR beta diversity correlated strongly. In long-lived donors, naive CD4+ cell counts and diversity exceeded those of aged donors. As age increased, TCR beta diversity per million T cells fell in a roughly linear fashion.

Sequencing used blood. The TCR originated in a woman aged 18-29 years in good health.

The CDR3 nucleotides read TGTGCCGGCAGTGAAGACAGGGAATTGGCCAAAAACATTCAGTACTTC. Protein product: CAGSEDRELAKNIQYF. The V gene is TRBV25-1, the J gene TRBJ2-4; the match to TRBD1 covers 7 bases. The CDR3 is 16 residues long. Germline V gene sequence: CDR1 MGHDK, CDR2 SYGVNS. The full variable domain, completed using reference TRBV25-1 and TRBJ2-4, is EADIYQTPRYLVIGTGKKITLECSQTMGHDKMYWYQQDPGMELHLIHYSYGVNSTEKGDLSSESTVSRIRTEHFPLTLESARPSHTSQYLCAGSEDRELAKNIQYFGAGTRLSVL.